A single sample is the source of the 5 T cell receptor beta chains below, sequenced in a study of cytomegalovirus exposure and HLA in healthy donors. The PCR used 60 Vbeta and 13 Jbeta primers. The repertoire was sequenced with immunoSEQ multiplex PCR; TCRdb's copy has only in-frame clones and lacks some. The repertoire holds under 200,000 clones, around 90% seen once, with roughly 0.98% in the top ten. The sample taken for sequencing was PBMCs. The receptors were gathered from a boy younger than 10 in good health and CMV-seronegative.

The rearrangement joins TRBV9 to TRBJ2-2; a possible D gene is TRBD2 (5 bases). The CDR3 is 14 amino acids. V dropped 0 bases and J dropped 7 bases, with 10 bases sitting between them. Germline V gene lookup returns CDR1 SGDLS and CDR2 YYNGEE. In DNA form, the CDR3 reads TGTGCCAGCAGCGTAGACGGGGTTGGCGGGGAGCTGTTTTTT. Protein: CASSVDGVGGELFF.

This clone was observed once. The chain has TRBV27 and TRBJ1-2; 8 nucleotides align to TRBD1. The junction had 6 bases not matched to a gene; V was cut back by 7 bases and J by 8 bases. Germline V gives CDR1 MNHEY, CDR2 SMNVEV (reference sequence). The CDR3 length is 12 residues. The DNA for the CDR3 is TGTGCCAGCAAACAGGGGGGTGGAGGCTACACCTTC. It is translated as CASKQGGGGYTF.

V gene TRBV28 combines with J gene TRBJ1-5; D is ambiguous. The CDR3 runs 12 residues. Trimming shortened V by 5 bases and J by 6 bases, and 8 bases separated the two germline ends. Germline V gene data show CDR1 as MDHEN and CDR2 as SYDVKM. The CDR3 sequence is CASSTGVQPQHF. CDR3 nucleotide sequence: TGTGCCAGCAGTACCGGGGTTCAGCCCCAGCATTTT.

The V call is TRBV6-5, the J call TRBJ1-1; a possible D gene is TRBD1 (5 bases). CDR1 and CDR2 from the germline V gene are MNHEY and SVGAGI. Trimming removed 5 bases at V and 5 bases at J, with 9 bases between. The CDR3 spans 12 residues. This chain's CDR3 is CASSAGGTEAFF. In DNA form, the CDR3 reads TGTGCCAGCAGTGCGGGGGGAACTGAAGCTTTCTTT.

The V call is TRBV29-1, the J call TRBJ2-3; D call uncertain. V shed 0 bases and J shed 7 bases, with 11 bases lying between them. The CDR3 runs 13 residues. Germline V gene data show CDR1 as SQVTM and CDR2 as ANQGSEA. The CDR3 nucleotides read TGCAGCGTTGAAGATCTAGACGTGTATACGCAGTATTTT. Its protein is CSVEDLDVYTQYF.